Below are 11 T cell receptor beta chains sequenced from a single sample in a study of tumor-infiltrating lymphocytes in primary liver carcinoma. cDNA specific to TCR beta was made from roughly 500 ng of total RNA, with a constant-region primer employed for priming. Libraries covering TCR beta were generated through three nested multiplex PCR rounds (using a slightly modified ARM-PCR). Both of the initial two PCR rounds ran for approximately 11 cycles and employed TRBV1-TRBV30 forward primers alongside a C-beta reverse primer. TCRdb re-called the multiplex PCR reads with MiXCR, one entry per CDR3 protein. The sample lists approximately 340,000 distinct CDR3 sequences, roughly two thirds occurring once. For blood RNA, unsorted whole blood served as the source, and germline DNA was extracted too. The material sequenced was peripheral blood. The receptor source for this set is a man aged 40-49 years with primary liver carcinoma and hepatitis B virus infection.

Details on this clonotype: One end of the junction varies from germline; a read error may be responsible. This chain joins TRBV11-2 and TRBJ2-3; D may be TRBD1 (5 bases). Germline CDR1 reads SGHAT; CDR2 reads FQNNGV. The CDR3 consists of 14 residues. DNA of the CDR3: TGTGCCAGCAGCTGGGCATGGCACACAGGTACGCAGTATTTT. This translates into CASSWAWHTGTQYF.

A remark on this clonotype: This may be a read error, as it is one base from a much larger clone. This chain links TRBV6-2 or TRBV6-3 with TRBJ2-1, with TRBD1 as a possible D gene (6 bases). Trimming removed 5 bases from V and 5 bases from J, with 16 bases in between. The CDR3 totals 15 residues. CDR1 is MNHEY, CDR2 SVGEGT, per germline. CDR3 loop: CASSPQQGSDNEQFF. DNA for the CDR3: TGTGCCAGCAGTCCACAACAGGGAAGTGACAATGAGCAGTTCTTC.

This clonotype was seen at least ten times. The chain links TRBV6-6 to TRBJ2-7; 8 positions match TRBD1. V shed 2 bases, J shed 4 bases, and the junction held 4 bases outside the gene matches. CDR1 is MNHNY, CDR2 SVGAGI, per germline (reference sequence). The CDR3 has 14 residues. As DNA, the CDR3 is TGTGCCAGCAGTTACGTGACAGGGGATTACGAGCAGTACTTC. It yields the protein CASSYVTGDYEQYF.

J is TRBJ2-2 and V is TRBV4-2, with D maybe TRBD2 (6 bases). The CDR3 has 17 residues. Trimming took 2 bases from V and 9 from J, leaving 22 bases between them. Germline V gene sequence: CDR1 LGHNA, CDR2 YNFKEQ. CDR3 loop: CASSQNGWEAKAWELFF. The CDR3 DNA reads as TGTGCCAGCAGCCAAAATGGTTGGGAGGCCAAAGCCTGGGAGCTGTTTTTT.

This clonotype showed up just a few times. V is TRBV30 and J is TRBJ1-2; 7 bases line up with TRBD1. The CDR3 runs 13 residues. Germline assignment: CDR1 GTSNPN and CDR2 SVGIG (reference sequence). V gave up 6 bases and J gave up 7 bases; unmatched junction bases: 11. The CDR3 DNA sequence: TGTGCCTGTAAAACTGGACAGGCGGCTGGCTACACCTTC. It encodes CACKTGQAAGYTF.

Worth noting for this clonotype: This may come from a read error, since a much larger clone is one base off. No conserved phenylalanine or tryptophan is present at the end of the CDR3, so a read error is the likely explanation. The genes are TRBV6-5 and TRBJ2-7; D unresolved. Between the trimmed V and J ends, which lost 8 bases and 5 bases, there was a span of 10 bases. This CDR3 spans 11 amino acids. Germline loops: CDR1 MNHEY, CDR2 SVGAGI. CDR3 amino acids: CASCVGNEQYL. The CDR3 DNA follows: TGTGCCAGCTGCGTGGGCAACGAGCAGTACCTC.

On this clonotype: Possible read error: a much larger clone is one base away. This rearrangement joins TRBV29-1 to TRBJ2-3; 7 bases are a match to TRBD2. The V gene end was trimmed by 1 base and the J gene end by 7 bases; junction bases not matched to a gene: 14. The CDR3 totals 16 residues. The V gene's germline CDR1 is SQVTM and CDR2 ANQGSEA. CDR3 sequence reads: CSVEGVDRTSTNTQYF. CDR3 nucleotides: TGCAGCGTTGAAGGGGTGGATAGGACTAGTACCAATACGCAGTATTTT.

This clonotype has at least ten counts. Here the CDR3 DNA reads TGTGCCAGCAGCGCTGGGGGGGACCCAGTCTCCTACGAGCAGTACTTC. Its translation is CASSAGGDPVSYEQYF. V gene TRBV5-5 combines with J gene TRBJ2-7; the match to TRBD2 covers 7 bases. The CDR3 loop spans 16 amino acids. CDR1 is SGHKS, CDR2 YYEKEE, per germline (reference sequence). J lost 0 bases, V lost 4 bases, and 10 bases had no gene match.

This clonotype was detected a few times. A read error is possible here, since a much larger clone lies one base away. The CDR3 nucleotides are TGTACCAGCAGTGAAGAGGTAATACAGTTCTTC. Protein sequence: CTSSEEVIQFF. This rearrangement joins TRBV6-1 to TRBJ2-1; the D is unclear. The CDR3 has 11 residues. From germline, CDR1 is MNHNS and CDR2 SASEGT.

A remark on this clonotype: Possible read error: a much larger clone is one base away. This rearrangement joins TRBV6-2 or TRBV6-3 to TRBJ2-2; D not resolved. From germline, CDR1 is MNHEY and CDR2 SVGEGT. The CDR3 length is 14 residues. V lost 4 bases, J lost 7 bases, and 13 bases lay in between. The chain's CDR3 is CASSSQVPYGELFF. The CDR3 DNA sequence: TGTGCCAGCAGTTCTCAGGTTCCGTACGGGGAGCTGTTTTTT.

The chain recombines TRBV11-1 with TRBJ2-1, with TRBD2 matching 9 bases. V lost 5 bases to trimming and J lost 4 bases; unmatched junction nucleotides: 18. This CDR3 contains 19 residues. Germline CDR1 is SGHAT and CDR2 is FQDESV (reference sequence). Written as DNA, the CDR3 is TGTGCCAGCAGCGGAGACTGGCTAGCGGGACACGGGAATTACAATGAGCAGTTCTTC. This translates into CASSGDWLAGHGNYNEQFF.